This T cell receptor beta chain was observed in a study of Ad26.COV2.S vaccination and SARS-CoV-2 variants. Study-wide context: Once or twice, 56 days apart, Ad26.COV2.S was delivered intramuscularly.

In regard to this clone: What it binds is not known.

Findings of the study overall: Individuals receiving vaccine had higher spike-specific TCR breadth than placebo recipients did. In vaccinated individuals, spike-specific CD8+ and CD4+ T cell responses reportedly displayed substantial breadth.

Treatment in this sample: 15 to 20 received Ad26.COV2.S at low or high dose, single or two shots; about 5 received placebo; per-sample allocation not given. Samples were taken on day 63 after the first vaccine or placebo injection. Trimming cost V 2 bases and J 0 bases, with 10 bases left between them. This CDR3 has 15 amino acids. Germline CDR1 SNHLY, CDR2 FYNNEI. Some clones are missing from TCRdb's copy, which holds only in-frame ones; the method was immunoSEQ multiplex PCR. The sample gives around 450,000 clones, 80% to 90% of which show up once; 2.5% to 3% is in the top ten. The rearrangement links TRBV2 to TRBJ1-2, with D unclear. Here the sequenced sample was peripheral blood, taken in a trial of Ad26.COV2.S vaccine versus placebo. This TCR was sampled from a person between 18 and 59 years old who received the Ad26.COV2.S COVID-19 vaccine or a placebo. This chain's CDR3 is CASSEFRVANYGYTF. In DNA, the CDR3 is TGTGCCAGCAGTGAATTTAGGGTGGCTAACTATGGCTACACCTTC.